This T cell receptor (beta chain) was sequenced for a study of T cell responses to AZD1222 COVID-19 vaccine. Study-level findings and limits: It was only 6 or 7 AZD1222 recipients who were seropositive at baseline.

A note on this clone: What it binds is unknown.

Assay: immunoSEQ multiplex PCR; the TCRdb copy retains only in-frame clones and omits some. The sample yields about 130,000 clones, 88% seen once. The V and J ends lost 2 bases and 5 bases, in that order; junction bases with no gene match: 5. The CDR3 loop spans 15 amino acids. Germline V CDR1 and CDR2: LGHNA, YSLEER. Here the sequenced sample was peripheral blood, taken on day 0 of AZD1222 vaccination. The J gene is TRBJ2-5, the V gene TRBV4-3; TRBD2 agrees at 10 bases. The source is an adult in good health. The CDR3 reads CASSQNSGGRETQYF. The CDR3 nucleotides are TGCGCCAGCAGCCAAAATAGCGGGGGGCGGGAGACCCAGTACTTC.